Listed below are T cell receptor beta chains from one sample, sequenced in a study of T cell responses to AZD1222 COVID-19 vaccine. The repertoire was sequenced with immunoSEQ multiplex PCR; TCRdb's copy has only in-frame clones and lacks some. The sample has about 100,000 clones, 87% seen once; the top ten hold 2.5% to 4%. This sample comprised peripheral blood, obtained on day 0 of AZD1222 vaccination. The receptors stem from an adult in good health. Both conserved end residues are part of each CDR3. The D gene is left open where the match is weak. Some rows have no size entry. The others give once, few or many, or a class for an expanded clone.

j_call: TRBJ1-5
cdr3_length: 14
v_call: TRBV19
clone_size: NA
d_call: TRBD1
cdr3_nt: TGTGCCAGTAGGGGGACAGTCGAGGATCAGCCCCAGCATTTT
cdr3_aa: CASRGTVEDQPQHF

j_call: TRBJ1-2
cdr3_length: 11
v_call: TRBV30
clone_size: NA
d_call: NA
cdr3_nt: TGTGCCTGGAGTGTAAACTATGGCTACACCTTC
cdr3_aa: CAWSVNYGYTF

j_call: TRBJ2-3
cdr3_length: 15
v_call: TRBV2
clone_size: NA
d_call: TRBD2
cdr3_nt: TGTGCCAGCAGTCTTGGGAGGGGTCCCACAGATACGCAGTATTTT
cdr3_aa: CASSLGRGPTDTQYF

j_call: TRBJ1-5
cdr3_length: 15
v_call: TRBV6-5
clone_size: NA
d_call: NA
cdr3_nt: TGTGCCAGCAGTTACTCGGTGGGGGCAGGACAGCCCCAGCATTTT
cdr3_aa: CASSYSVGAGQPQHF

j_call: TRBJ2-4
cdr3_length: 15
v_call: TRBV3-1/TRBV3-2
clone_size: NA
d_call: NA
cdr3_nt: TGTGCCAGCAGCCAAGAGGCCAGGAGAGTAAACATTCAGTACTTC
cdr3_aa: CASSQEARRVNIQYF

j_call: TRBJ1-2
cdr3_length: 14
v_call: TRBV6-5
clone_size: NA
d_call: TRBD1
cdr3_nt: TGTGCCAGCAGCCACCGGGACAGGGGTGGGGGCTACACCTTC
cdr3_aa: CASSHRDRGGGYTF

j_call: TRBJ2-3
cdr3_length: 13
v_call: TRBV7-9
clone_size: NA
d_call: NA
cdr3_nt: TGTGCCAGCAGCCTGCGACTAACAGATACGCAGTATTTT
cdr3_aa: CASSLRLTDTQYF

j_call: TRBJ2-3
cdr3_length: 13
v_call: TRBV30
clone_size: NA
d_call: NA
cdr3_nt: TGTGCCTGGAGTAAGGCTCTCACAGATACGCAGTATTTT
cdr3_aa: CAWSKALTDTQYF

j_call: TRBJ1-5
cdr3_length: 15
v_call: TRBV28
clone_size: NA
d_call: TRBD1
cdr3_nt: TGTGCCAGCAGCCCAGCTTCGACAGGGGATCAGCCCCAGCATTTT
cdr3_aa: CASSPASTGDQPQHF

j_call: TRBJ1-3
cdr3_length: 20
v_call: TRBV19
clone_size: NA
d_call: TRBD1
cdr3_nt: TGTGCCAGTAGTATAGATCCGAGACAGGGGACTTGGAACTCTGGAAACACCATATATTTT
cdr3_aa: CASSIDPRQGTWNSGNTIYF

j_call: TRBJ2-5
cdr3_length: 12
v_call: TRBV5-5
clone_size: NA
d_call: NA
cdr3_nt: TGTGCCAGCAGCTCAGAGTGGGAGACCCAGTACTTC
cdr3_aa: CASSSEWETQYF

j_call: TRBJ1-4
cdr3_length: 13
v_call: TRBV7-8
clone_size: once
d_call: NA
cdr3_nt: TGTGCCAGCAGCTTGGGACGTAATGAAAAACTGTTTTTT
cdr3_aa: CASSLGRNEKLFF

j_call: TRBJ1-5
cdr3_length: 16
v_call: TRBV10-3
clone_size: NA
d_call: NA
cdr3_nt: TGTGCCATCAGTGAGTACTTGCAGGCTAGCAATCAGCCCCAGCATTTT
cdr3_aa: CAISEYLQASNQPQHF

j_call: TRBJ2-7
cdr3_length: 15
v_call: TRBV18
clone_size: NA
d_call: TRBD1
cdr3_nt: TGTGCCAGCTCCCCCGACAGGGGGTACACCTACGAGCAGTACTTC
cdr3_aa: CASSPDRGYTYEQYF

j_call: TRBJ1-6
cdr3_length: 13
v_call: TRBV5-1
clone_size: NA
d_call: NA
cdr3_nt: TGCGCCAGCAGCTTTACAGACGCAAAGGCCCTCCACTTT
cdr3_aa: CASSFTDAKALHF

j_call: TRBJ2-2
cdr3_length: 14
v_call: TRBV7-3
clone_size: NA
d_call: NA
cdr3_nt: TGTGCCAGCAGCTTAGGCCGGGTTACCGGGGAGCTGTTTTTT
cdr3_aa: CASSLGRVTGELFF

j_call: TRBJ2-7
cdr3_length: 16
v_call: TRBV19
clone_size: NA
d_call: NA
cdr3_nt: TGTGCCAGTAGTATAGGTAGGACAGCGCGCGGTCACGAGCAGTACTTC
cdr3_aa: CASSIGRTARGHEQYF

j_call: TRBJ1-2
cdr3_length: 16
v_call: TRBV13
clone_size: NA
d_call: NA
cdr3_nt: TGTGCCAGCAGCTTATTGGGAGGGGACGATAACTATGGCTACACCTTC
cdr3_aa: CASSLLGGDDNYGYTF

j_call: TRBJ1-5
cdr3_length: 13
v_call: TRBV6-5
clone_size: NA
d_call: NA
cdr3_nt: TGTGCCAGCAGTTTGATCATTAATCAGCCCCAGCATTTT
cdr3_aa: CASSLIINQPQHF

j_call: TRBJ2-3
cdr3_length: 13
v_call: TRBV7-2
clone_size: NA
d_call: NA
cdr3_nt: TGTGCCAGCAGCTTGAGCCGCACAGATACGCAGTATTTT
cdr3_aa: CASSLSRTDTQYF

j_call: TRBJ1-1
cdr3_length: 14
v_call: TRBV3-1/TRBV3-2
clone_size: NA
d_call: NA
cdr3_nt: TGTGCCAGCAGGATGGGGCAGCGAAACACTGAAGCTTTCTTT
cdr3_aa: CASRMGQRNTEAFF

j_call: TRBJ1-5
cdr3_length: 15
v_call: TRBV2
clone_size: NA
d_call: TRBD1
cdr3_nt: TGTGCCAGCAATCCGGGACAGGCTCCTAATCAGCCCCAGCATTTT
cdr3_aa: CASNPGQAPNQPQHF

j_call: TRBJ1-2
cdr3_length: 15
v_call: TRBV11-2
clone_size: few
d_call: NA
cdr3_nt: TGTGCCAGCAGCCCCCACCCCGGGCAGTCCTATGGCTACACCTTC
cdr3_aa: CASSPHPGQSYGYTF

j_call: TRBJ1-2
cdr3_length: 14
v_call: TRBV2
clone_size: NA
d_call: TRBD1
cdr3_nt: TGTGCCAGCAGTGTGAGGACAGGGGACTATGGCTACACCTTC
cdr3_aa: CASSVRTGDYGYTF

j_call: TRBJ2-2
cdr3_length: 14
v_call: TRBV9
clone_size: NA
d_call: NA
cdr3_nt: TGTGCCAGCAGCGTAGAGTTGAACACCGGGGAGCTGTTTTTT
cdr3_aa: CASSVELNTGELFF

j_call: TRBJ1-2
cdr3_length: 14
v_call: TRBV5-6
clone_size: few
d_call: NA
cdr3_nt: TGTGCCAGCAGCTTGGAATTGGGGGTGAGGGGCTACACCTTC
cdr3_aa: CASSLELGVRGYTF

j_call: TRBJ1-5
cdr3_length: 14
v_call: TRBV19
clone_size: NA
d_call: NA
cdr3_nt: TGTGCCAGTAGTAACCAGGGTGATTATCAGCCCCAGCATTTT
cdr3_aa: CASSNQGDYQPQHF

j_call: TRBJ2-5
cdr3_length: 12
v_call: TRBV18
clone_size: NA
d_call: NA
cdr3_nt: TGTGCCAGCTCACCACAGGGAGAGACCCAGTACTTC
cdr3_aa: CASSPQGETQYF

j_call: TRBJ2-7
cdr3_length: 19
v_call: TRBV3-1/TRBV3-2
clone_size: NA
d_call: TRBD2
cdr3_nt: TGTGCCAGCAGCCGGAGAAGGGCTAGCGGGGACGGAATTTCCTACGAGCAGTACTTC
cdr3_aa: CASSRRRASGDGISYEQYF

j_call: TRBJ1-4
cdr3_length: 16
v_call: TRBV4-3
clone_size: NA
d_call: NA
cdr3_nt: TGCGCCAGCAGCCAAGATAACAGGGCCGGGAATGAAAAACTGTTTTTT
cdr3_aa: CASSQDNRAGNEKLFF

j_call: TRBJ1-6
cdr3_length: 15
v_call: TRBV7-2
clone_size: NA
d_call: NA
cdr3_nt: TGTGCCAGCAGCTTAGGGGGGTCGGATAATTCACCCCTCCACTTT
cdr3_aa: CASSLGGSDNSPLHF

j_call: TRBJ1-5
cdr3_length: 21
v_call: TRBV4-2
clone_size: NA
d_call: NA
cdr3_nt: TGTGCCAGCAGCCAAGCCTCCGTGGGGGGTGATTTTCGCTATAGCAATCAGCCCCAGCATTTT
cdr3_aa: CASSQASVGGDFRYSNQPQHF